This T cell receptor (beta chain) was recorded in a study of patients and donors after allogeneic stem cell transplantation. Germline assignment: CDR1 LNHNV and CDR2 YYDKDF (reference sequence). Unmatched junction bases numbered 3, after V lost 1 base and J lost 8 bases. The CDR3 covers 13 residues. TCRdb called the RT-PCR reads again in MiXCR, with one record for every CDR3 protein. The data show fewer than 500,000 distinct CDR3 sequences, about a sixth seen once. The sample was blood, either unsorted or a sorted T cell fraction (not recorded which). The clonotype comes from a human donor who was either an allogeneic HSCT recipient or a stem cell or donor lymphocyte infusion donor (not recorded which). It is not recorded whose cells these are; they may come from a transplant donor. This chain connects TRBV15 to TRBJ1-1; 8 bases match TRBD1. CDR3 loop: CATSRGQGFEAFF. CDR3 nucleotide sequence: TGTGCCACCAGCAGAGGACAGGGGTTCGAAGCTTTCTTT.